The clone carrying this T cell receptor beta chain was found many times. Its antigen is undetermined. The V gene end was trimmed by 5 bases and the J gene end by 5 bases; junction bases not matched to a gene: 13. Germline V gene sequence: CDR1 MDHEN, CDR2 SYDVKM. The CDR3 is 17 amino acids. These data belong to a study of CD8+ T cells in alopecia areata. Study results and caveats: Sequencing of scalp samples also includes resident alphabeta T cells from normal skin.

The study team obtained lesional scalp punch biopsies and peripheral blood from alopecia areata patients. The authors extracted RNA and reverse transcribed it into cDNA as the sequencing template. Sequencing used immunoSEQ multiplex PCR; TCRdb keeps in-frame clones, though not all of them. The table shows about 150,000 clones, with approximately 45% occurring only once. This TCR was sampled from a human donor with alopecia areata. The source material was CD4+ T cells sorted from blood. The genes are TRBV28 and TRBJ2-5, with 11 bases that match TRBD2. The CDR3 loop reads CASSQSSGRIPGETQYF. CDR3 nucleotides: TGTGCCAGCAGTCAGTCTAGCGGGAGGATCCCGGGGGAGACCCAGTACTTC.